This T cell receptor (beta chain) was sequenced during a study of T cells after yellow fever vaccination (dated by TCRdb to the late 2010s). In terms of the full investigation: The SMART-Seq v4 Ultra Low Input RNA kit was used to prepare libraries from fractions with low cell numbers. Bulk TCR alpha and beta repertoires were sequenced longitudinally to track T-cell clones before and after primary and booster YFV17D yellow fever vaccination. Two healthy male donors, one aged 18 to 29 and one aged 30 to 39 years, were included in the cohort. Blood was collected at multiple timepoints before and after primary and secondary immunization, and bulk PBMC replicates and cell subsets were isolated.

Broad study findings and their caveats: Because the study included only a couple of donors, the extent to which the findings can be generalized is limited. The secondary T-cell response was weaker than the primary response but faster, peaking on day 5 instead of day 15. Computational filtering was required because FACS-sorted repertoires could contain abundant contaminating clonotypes from the bulk population. A small fraction of clonotypes appeared in both the CD4 and CD8 compartments, likely as a result of convergent recombination. Most clones expanded after primary vaccination (96% of CD4 and around 88% of CD8) were re-detected after the booster, suggesting that broad memory maintenance occurred.

Sequencing instrument: Illumina NovaSeq 6000. TCR cDNA was made using 5'RACE template switching, a step that added a universal primer site and unique molecular identifiers. cDNA synthesis was primed from both the TCR alpha and TCR beta constant segments. Two PCR steps were used to amplify libraries, with sample barcodes and sequencing adapters being added in the second step. Sequencing of libraries was performed on Illumina HiSeq 2500 (2x100 bp) or NovaSeq (2x150 bp). The paper's processing steps were these. MIGEC handled demultiplexing of reads and collapsing into UMI consensus sequences, while MiXCR performed V(D)J alignment. Clonotypes responding to the vaccine were identified with edgeR on replicate PBMC samples, with the criteria of FDR below 0.01 and a log2 fold change above 5 up to day 15. Bulk clonotypes were assigned CD4 or CD8 identity according to which sequenced CD4 or CD8 repertoire held them at higher abundance. TCRdb handled the public reads itself, with Q25 trimming in fastp and clone calling in MiXCR, and kept productive beta chains. Entries that share a CDR3 protein sequence are merged under the most common genes and DNA. TCRdb's processing, not the study's, gives the V and J calls here. This sample comprises hundreds of thousands of distinct CDR3 sequences, 18% of them detected only once. The ten largest clones capture roughly a sixth of the sample.

For this chain, trimming is 3 bases at the V end and 1 base at the J end, and the number of junction bases without a gene match is 1. The CDR3 starts with the cysteine, ends with the phenylalanine, and has 14 residues. Only the CDR3 region is kept as DNA, spanning 42 bases read in frame from base 1. The treatment or condition label, read with the paper, signifies: live attenuated yellow fever vaccine strain. Two biological replicates of bulk PBMCs were collected at each blood-draw timepoint. PBMCs were isolated from peripheral blood using a standard Ficoll-Paque protocol. TriZol was used to extract RNA from bulk PBMCs, from CD4 and CD8 fractions, and from dextramer-positive and dextramer-negative fractions. In this sample, this clonotype turned up many times. The antigen it binds to is not known. It has no much larger one-base neighbor in the sample; base qualities were not kept.

Specimen: PBMCs, collected before the yellow fever booster vaccination. The origin of this receptor is a man in his late teens or twenties who received the YFV17D yellow fever vaccine. The chain was built from TRBV12-3 or TRBV12-4 and TRBJ2-3, and 7 junctional nucleotides match TRBD2. The DNA reads as follows: TGTGCCAGCAGTTTTGCGGGGGGCACAGATACGCAGTATTTT. Translated, this is CASSFAGGTDTQYF.